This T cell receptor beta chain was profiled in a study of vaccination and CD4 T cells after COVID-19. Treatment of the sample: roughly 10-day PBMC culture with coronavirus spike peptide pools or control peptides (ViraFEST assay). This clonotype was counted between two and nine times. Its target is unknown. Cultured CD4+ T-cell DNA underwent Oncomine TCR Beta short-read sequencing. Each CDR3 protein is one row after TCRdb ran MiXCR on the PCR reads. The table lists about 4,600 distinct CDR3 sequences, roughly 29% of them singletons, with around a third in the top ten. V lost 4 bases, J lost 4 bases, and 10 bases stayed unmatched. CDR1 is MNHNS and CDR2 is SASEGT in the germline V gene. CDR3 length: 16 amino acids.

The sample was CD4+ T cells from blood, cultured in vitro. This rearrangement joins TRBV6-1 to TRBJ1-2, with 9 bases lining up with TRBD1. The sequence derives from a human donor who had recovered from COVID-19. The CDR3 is CASSVLPGQGSYGYTF. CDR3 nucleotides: TGTGCCAGCAGTGTCTTACCGGGACAGGGCAGCTATGGCTACACCTTC.